The T cell receptor beta chain under discussion was sequenced for a study of blood T cells in healthy people across ages. Details on this clonotype: A read error may produce the germline difference seen at one junction end.

Germline V CDR1 and CDR2: MNHEY, SMNVEV (reference sequence). The CDR3 contains 16 residues. Using a J-beta primer mix together with a sample-barcoded 5' primer, a second PCR was run for about 6 to 12 cycles. MiXCR, applied by TCRdb to the 5' RACE reads, yields one record per CDR3 protein. The table includes some 1,800,000 distinct CDR3 sequences, roughly two fifths detected once. The material sequenced was blood. The sequence derives from a human donor in good health. This chain joins TRBV27 and TRBJ2-5; 10 nucleotides align to TRBD2. DNA of the CDR3: TGTGCCGGCAGTTTACTAGGGACTAGCGCAGGCGAGACCCAGTACTTC. Translated, it gives CAGSLLGTSAGETQYF.